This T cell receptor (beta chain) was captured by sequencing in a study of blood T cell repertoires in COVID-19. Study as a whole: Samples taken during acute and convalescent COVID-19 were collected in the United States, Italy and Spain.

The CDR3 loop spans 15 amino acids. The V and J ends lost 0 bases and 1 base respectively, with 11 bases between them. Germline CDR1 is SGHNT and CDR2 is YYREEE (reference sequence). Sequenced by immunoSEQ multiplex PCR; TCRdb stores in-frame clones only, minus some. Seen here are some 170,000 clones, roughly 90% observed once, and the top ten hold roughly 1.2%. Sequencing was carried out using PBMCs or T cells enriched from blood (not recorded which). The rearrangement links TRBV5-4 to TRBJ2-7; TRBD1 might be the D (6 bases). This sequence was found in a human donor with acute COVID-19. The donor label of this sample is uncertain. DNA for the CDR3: TGTGCCAGCAGCTTGGAGTCGGGGACATCCTACGAGCAGTACTTC. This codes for CASSLESGTSYEQYF.